What follows are 16 T cell receptor beta chains derived from one specimen sequenced in a study of T cells expressing NK-cell markers. Each CDR3 protein gets one entry in TCRdb, which reprocessed the 5' RACE reads and gives no DNA. The sample's table shows 250,000 to 300,000 distinct CDR3 sequences. Material for sequencing was blood T cells: a sorted CD56 or NKG2C T cell subset, CD4+ or CD8+ T cells, or bulk PBMC T cells (not recorded which). These receptors originate from a man between 18 and 29 years old in good health.

This chain links TRBV5-1 with TRBJ1-1. CDR3 size: 13 residues. CDR1 and CDR2 from the germline V gene are SGHRS and YFSETQ. CDR3: CASTFGSNTEAFF.

V is TRBV10-2 and J is TRBJ1-2; there is no DNA to check the TCRdb D call of TRBD1. Germline V gives CDR1 WSHSY, CDR2 SAAADI. CDR3 length equals 15 residues. The CDR3 spells CASSENRDGDYGYTF.

The genes are TRBV24-1 and TRBJ2-1; TCRdb designates TRBD2, a call that cannot be tested without DNA. This CDR3 contains 13 residues. Germline assignment: CDR1 KGHDR and CDR2 SFDVKD. The CDR3 loop is CATSDPSSVVQFF.

V is TRBV19 and J is TRBJ2-2; TCRdb designates TRBD2, a call that cannot be tested without DNA. From germline, CDR1 is LNHDA and CDR2 SQIVND (reference sequence). The CDR3 sequence is 16 residues long. CDR3 residues: CASSPRTRERTGELFF.

The genes are TRBV5-1 and TRBJ2-2; TCRdb designates TRBD2, a call that cannot be tested without DNA. This CDR3 comprises 15 residues. Per the germline V gene, CDR1 is SGHRS and CDR2 is YFSETQ. The chain's CDR3 is CASSSGLVLTGELFF.

The rearrangement joins TRBV7-9 to TRBJ2-1; TCRdb's assignment of TRBD2 cannot be checked, as there is no DNA. The CDR3 length is 16 residues. The germline V gene encodes CDR1 SEHNR and CDR2 FQNEAQ (reference sequence). CDR3 loop: CASSAWTSLSHNEQFF.

This chain joins TRBV12-3 or TRBV12-4 and TRBJ2-2; with no DNA, the TCRdb D assignment of TRBD1 cannot be verified. This CDR3 has 14 residues. CDR3 loop: CASRGTGLTGELFF.

This sequence joins TRBV12-3 or TRBV12-4 and TRBJ2-1; TCRdb's D gene call, TRBD1, goes unchecked for lack of DNA. This CDR3 region has 15 residues. CDR3 loop: CASRSGTGIHNEQFF.

The V call is TRBV10-3, the J call TRBJ1-4; absent DNA, TCRdb's TRBD1 call cannot be checked. Germline lookup yields CDR1 ENHRY and CDR2 SYGVKD. This CDR3 comprises 15 residues. The CDR3 reads CAISDPGQGREKLFF.

The chain carries TRBV20-1 and TRBJ1-2; TCRdb outputs TRBD1, but without DNA this stays unchecked. The CDR3 length is 12 residues. Germline loops: CDR1 DFQATT, CDR2 SNEGSKA (reference sequence). The CDR3 protein is CSASLGGGGYTF.

The gene calls are TRBV5-1 and TRBJ1-1. Germline V gene data show CDR1 as SGHRS and CDR2 as YFSETQ. This CDR3 is 13 amino acids long. CDR3 region: CASMVSPNTEAFF.

The rearrangement uses TRBV11-2 and TRBJ2-5; absent DNA, TCRdb's TRBD1 call cannot be checked. This CDR3 spans 13 amino acids. Germline CDR1 reads SGHAT; CDR2 reads FQNNGV. This CDR3 reads CASNIQGQETQYF.

This chain links TRBV24-1 with TRBJ1-2; TCRdb returns TRBD1, unconfirmable since there is no DNA. CDR1 and CDR2 (germline): KGHDR, SFDVKD. This CDR3 comprises 13 residues. The CDR3 here is CATSDLRGDGYTF.

The V and J genes are TRBV7-2 and TRBJ2-7; the D gene TCRdb calls, TRBD1, cannot be checked with no DNA. Germline V gene sequence: CDR1 SGHTA, CDR2 FQGNSA. CDR3 size: 13 residues. CDR3 residues: CASSLAGQGKQYF.

CDR3 in amino acids: CAIRTMGLRAGELFF. The rearrangement uses TRBV10-3 and TRBJ2-2; TCRdb outputs TRBD2, but without DNA this stays unchecked. Germline V CDR1 and CDR2: ENHRY, SYGVKD. The CDR3 runs 15 residues.

The rearrangement joins TRBV20-1 to TRBJ2-7; TCRdb gives TRBD2 as the D gene, but with no DNA this cannot be confirmed. This CDR3 has 15 residues. The V gene's germline CDR1 is DFQATT and CDR2 SNEGSKA (reference sequence). The CDR3 region is CSAPGVAGVPYEQYF.